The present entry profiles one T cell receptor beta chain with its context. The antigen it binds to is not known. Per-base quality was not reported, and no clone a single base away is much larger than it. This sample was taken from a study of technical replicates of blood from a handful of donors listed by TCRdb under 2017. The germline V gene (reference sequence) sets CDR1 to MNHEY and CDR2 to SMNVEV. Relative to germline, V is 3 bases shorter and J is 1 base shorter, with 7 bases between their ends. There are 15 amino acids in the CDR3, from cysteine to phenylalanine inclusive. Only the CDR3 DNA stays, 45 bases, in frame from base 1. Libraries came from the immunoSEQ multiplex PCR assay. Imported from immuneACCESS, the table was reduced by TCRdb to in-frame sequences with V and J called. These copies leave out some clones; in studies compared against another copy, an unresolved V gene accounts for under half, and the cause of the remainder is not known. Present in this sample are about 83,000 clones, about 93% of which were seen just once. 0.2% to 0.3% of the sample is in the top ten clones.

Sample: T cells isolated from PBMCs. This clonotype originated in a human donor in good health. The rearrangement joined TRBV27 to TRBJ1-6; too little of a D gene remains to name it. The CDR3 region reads CASSFERSYNSPLHF. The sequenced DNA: TGTGCCAGCAGTTTCGAGCGATCCTATAATTCACCCCTCCACTTT.